In its sample, the clone carrying this TCR beta chain was seen once. This sample was included in a study of OX40 agonist ivuxolimab in advanced cancers. CDR3 size: 16 residues. Germline V CDR1 and CDR2: PRHDT, FYEKMQ (reference sequence). After removal of 2 bases from V and 2 bases from J, the junction contained 4 bases not matched to a gene. TCRdb's table, derived via immunoSEQ multiplex PCR, lists solely in-frame clones and lacks some. The data contain under 95,000 clones, roughly 82% of them singletons. The sequence derives from an adult with an advanced solid tumor such as melanoma, head and neck, liver or kidney cancer. V and J are TRBV13 and TRBJ2-3; 10 nucleotides align to TRBD2. The material sequenced was CD4+ or CD8+ T cells sorted from blood, taken in a trial of the OX40 agonist ivuxolimab. The DNA of the CDR3 is TGTGCCAGCAGCTTAATGACTAGCGGGTCCACAGATACGCAGTATTTT. This encodes CASSLMTSGSTDTQYF.